This TCR beta chain was recorded in a study of Ad26.COV2.S vaccination and SARS-CoV-2 variants. Method: immunoSEQ multiplex PCR; TCRdb's copy keeps in-frame clones and lacks some. The sample yields 380,000 or so clones, 80% to 90% seen once. Treatment: over 15 received Ad26.COV2.S at low or high dose, single or two shots; roughly 5 received placebo; per-sample allocation not given. At day 63 after the first vaccine or placebo injection, samples were drawn. At a Boston site, the person donating was an adult of 18-55 years. This CDR3 contains 14 residues. Per germline, CDR1 MNHEY and CDR2 SVGAGI. With V trimmed by 7 bases and J by 2 bases, 8 bases remained unmatched.

This sample comprised peripheral blood, obtained in a trial of Ad26.COV2.S vaccine versus placebo. V is TRBV6-5 and J is TRBJ2-7, with 7 bases aligning to TRBD1. The sequence came from a person between 18 and 65 years old who received the Ad26.COV2.S COVID-19 vaccine or a placebo. CDR3 DNA sequence: TGTGCCAGCAAGGGACAGACTGAGCCCTACGAGCAGTACTTC. This codes for CASKGQTEPYEQYF.